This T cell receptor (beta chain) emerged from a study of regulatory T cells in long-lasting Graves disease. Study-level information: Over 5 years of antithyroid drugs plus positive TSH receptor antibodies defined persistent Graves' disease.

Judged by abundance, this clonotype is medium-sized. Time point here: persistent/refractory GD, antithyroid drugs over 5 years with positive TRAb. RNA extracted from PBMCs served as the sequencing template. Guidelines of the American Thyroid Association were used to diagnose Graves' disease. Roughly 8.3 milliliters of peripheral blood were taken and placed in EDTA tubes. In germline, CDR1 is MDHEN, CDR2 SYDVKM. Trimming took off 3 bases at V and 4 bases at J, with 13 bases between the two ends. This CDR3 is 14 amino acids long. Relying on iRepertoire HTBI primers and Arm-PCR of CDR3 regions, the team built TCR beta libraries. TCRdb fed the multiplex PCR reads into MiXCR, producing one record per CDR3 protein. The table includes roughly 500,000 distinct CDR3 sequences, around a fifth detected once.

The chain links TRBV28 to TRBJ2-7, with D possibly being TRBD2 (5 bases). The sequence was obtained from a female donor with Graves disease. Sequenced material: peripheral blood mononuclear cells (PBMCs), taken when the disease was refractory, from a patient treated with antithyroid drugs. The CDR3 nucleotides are TGTGCCAGCAGTTTCCCGGGAAGCCGGTACGAGCAGTACTTC. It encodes CASSFPGSRYEQYF. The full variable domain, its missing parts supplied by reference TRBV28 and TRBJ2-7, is DVKVTQSSRYLVKRTGEKVFLECVQDMDHENMFWYRQDPGLGLRLIYFSYDVKMKEKGDIPEGYSVSREKKERFSLILESASTNQTSMYLCASSFPGSRYEQYFGPGTRLTVT.